This T cell receptor beta chain came from a study of blood T cell repertoires in COVID-19. Across the whole study: COVID-19 samples from acute and convalescent phases originated in the United States, Italy and Spain. From T cells, B-cell-depleted T cells, or PBMCs came the material, which was cDNA or gDNA.

V was clipped by 2 bases and J by 3 bases; unmatched bases: 3. Germline CDR1 is SEHNR and CDR2 is FQNEAQ (reference sequence). The CDR3 covers 15 residues. Original processing notes: Estimates of nucleated cell counts were drawn from the amplification of reference gene primers. Method: immunoSEQ multiplex PCR; TCRdb's copy keeps in-frame clones and lacks some. V and J calls plus clone size are reproduced from that table; the DNA served to infer D and trimming. This sample has around 140,000 clones; more than 75% occur once, and the top ten carry roughly 2.1%. The clonotype comes from a man in his sixties or seventies with active COVID-19. Material for sequencing was peripheral blood. The chain couples TRBV7-9 to TRBJ1-3; TRBD1 matches 8 bases. CDR3 loop: CASSLRGQVGNTIYF. The CDR3 nucleotides are TGTGCCAGCAGCTTAAGGGGACAGGTTGGAAACACCATATATTTT. Filled out from reference TRBV7-9 and TRBJ1-3, the complete variable domain reads DTGVSQNPRHKITKRGQNVTFRCDPISEHNRLYWYRQTLGQGPEFLTYFQNEAQLEKSRLLSDRFSAERPKGSFSTLEIQRTEQGDSAMYLCASSLRGQVGNTIYFGEGSWLTVV.